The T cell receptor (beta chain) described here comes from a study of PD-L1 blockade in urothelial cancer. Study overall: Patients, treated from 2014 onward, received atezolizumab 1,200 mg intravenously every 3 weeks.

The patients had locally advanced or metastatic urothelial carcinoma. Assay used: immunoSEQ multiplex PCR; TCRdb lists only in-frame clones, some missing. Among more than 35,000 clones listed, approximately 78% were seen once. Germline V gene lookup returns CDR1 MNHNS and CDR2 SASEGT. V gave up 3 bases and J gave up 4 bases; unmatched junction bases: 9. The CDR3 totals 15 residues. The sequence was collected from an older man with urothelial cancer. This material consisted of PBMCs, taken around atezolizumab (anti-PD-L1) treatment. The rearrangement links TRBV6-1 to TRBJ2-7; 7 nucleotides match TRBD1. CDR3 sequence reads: CASSDLGTALYEQYF. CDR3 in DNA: TGTGCCAGCAGTGACCTCGGGACAGCCCTGTACGAGCAGTACTTC.